This T cell receptor (beta chain) was identified during a study of beta chain features in type 1 diabetes. Study-level findings and limits: Moderate yet significant TCRB CDR3 shortening was seen in Type 1 diabetes patients in all four CD4+ subsets. VDJ junctions sequenced from type 1 diabetes patients showed fewer insertions and more deletions.

A single heparinised blood sample, averaging approximately 0.12 L, was obtained per donor. Cells sorted by CD45RO/CCR7/CD25/CD127/CD95/CD27 comprised CD4+ naive, central memory, regulatory and stem cell-like memory cells. As concerns this clone: Its antigen is as yet unknown.

Reverse transcribing all isolated RNA meant expressed TCRB transcripts were sequenced. Sequenced by immunoSEQ multiplex PCR; TCRdb stores in-frame clones only, minus some. Of a few hundred thousand clones listed, roughly an eighth were seen once; the top ten hold roughly 0.018%. CDR1 is MNHNS and CDR2 is SASEGT in the germline V gene. Trimming removed 8 bases from V and 3 bases from J; junction bases left unmatched: 10. CDR3 length: 15 residues. This clonotype was obtained from a man between 25 and 39 years old with type 1 diabetes. The V and J genes are TRBV6-1 and TRBJ2-1; 7 bases agree with TRBD1. Material for sequencing was naive CD4+ T cells from blood. The CDR3, as DNA: TGTGCCAGCGTCCTCCGGGACAGCGACTACAATGAGCAGTTCTTC. As protein: CASVLRDSDYNEQFF.